This T cell receptor beta chain was captured by sequencing in a study of blood T cell repertoires in COVID-19. Here immunoSEQ multiplex PCR was the method, and the copy in TCRdb shows in-frame clones only, minus some. The sample comprises under 50,000 clones, 65% to 90% of which are singletons, and approximately 10% rests with the top ten. The sequencing sample was made of peripheral blood. This TCR came from a human donor in a cohort sampled during active COVID-19.

This chain's CDR3 is CATSRDRGNTGELFF. CDR3 nucleotide sequence: TGTGCCACCAGCAGGGACAGGGGGAACACCGGGGAGCTGTTTTTT. This sequence joins TRBV15 and TRBJ2-2; 9 nucleotides match TRBD1. With 3 bases clipped from V and 1 base from J, the junction kept 0 bases outside the gene matches. The V gene's germline CDR1 is LNHNV and CDR2 YYDKDF (reference sequence). The CDR3 is 15 amino acids.